The 22 T cell receptor beta chains below all came from one sample that was sequenced in a study of blood T cell repertoires in COVID-19. The method was immunoSEQ multiplex PCR; TCRdb's version includes in-frame clones alone and lacks a portion of them. This table has about 200,000 clones, roughly 75% appearing once. Sequencing used peripheral blood. The receptor set was obtained from a woman in her seventies with acute or convalescent COVID-19.

The CDR3 DNA reads as TGTGCCAGCAGCTTAGGGCGGTCGGTCACTGAAGCTTTCTTT. The encoded protein is CASSLGRSVTEAFF. The chain combines TRBV13 with TRBJ1-1; D remains unclear. The ends were cut back, 0 bases at V and 4 bases at J, with 9 bases in the middle. Per germline, CDR1 PRHDT and CDR2 FYEKMQ (reference sequence). CDR3 length: 14 residues. Using reference TRBV13 and TRBJ1-1 for the parts outside the CDR3, the full variable domain is AAGVIQSPRHLIKEKRETATLKCYPIPRHDTVYWYQQGPGQDPQFLISFYEKMQSDKGSIPDRFSAQQFSDYHSELNMSSLELGDSALYFCASSLGRSVTEAFFGQGTRLTVV.

The gene calls are TRBV24-1 and TRBJ1-1, with TRBD1 matching 8 bases. The CDR3 covers 13 residues. V shed 7 bases and J 1 base; nucleotides not matched to a gene: 1. Germline lookup yields CDR1 KGHDR and CDR2 SFDVKD. The CDR3 sequence: CATRGQANTEAFF. The DNA of the CDR3 is TGTGCCACCAGGGGACAGGCGAACACTGAAGCTTTCTTT.

The chain recombines TRBV6-4 with TRBJ1-2; TRBD1 matches at 7 bases. The CDR3 runs 15 residues. Germline CDR1 and CDR2: MRHNA and SNTAGT. With 4 bases clipped from V and 1 base from J, the junction kept 6 bases outside the gene matches. CDR3 residues: CASSVGDSLNYGYTF. Here the CDR3 DNA reads TGTGCCAGCAGTGTAGGGGACAGCCTTAACTATGGCTACACCTTC.

This clone was found once. The rearrangement links TRBV10-3 to TRBJ2-7, with D maybe TRBD2 (5 bases). V dropped 5 bases and J dropped 0 bases, with 17 bases sitting between them. The CDR3 is 16 amino acids. Germline V gene lookup returns CDR1 ENHRY and CDR2 SYGVKD. CDR3 nucleotides: TGTGCCATCAGTTCCGCCGGGATCCTCTTCTCCTACGAGCAGTACTTC. This sequence encodes CAISSAGILFSYEQYF.

This clone appeared once. This sample includes further DNA sequences coding for the same CDR3. V usage is TRBV5-4 and J usage is TRBJ1-5; unclear D gene. V was pared by 0 bases and J by 5 bases, with 6 bases between. CDR1 SGHNT and CDR2 YYREEE come from the germline V gene (reference sequence). There are 13 residues in the CDR3. Here the CDR3 DNA reads TGTGCCAGCAGCTTGGGAGCTTATCAGCCCCAGCATTTT. Amino acids: CASSLGAYQPQHF. Combining the CDR3 with reference TRBV5-4 and TRBJ1-5 gives the whole variable domain ETGVTQSPTHLIKTRGQQVTLRCSSQSGHNTVSWYQQALGQGPQFIFQYYREEENGRGNFPPRFSGLQFPNYSSELNVNALELDDSALYLCASSLGAYQPQHFGDGTRLSIL.

CDR3 DNA sequence: TGTGCCAGCAGCAAAGACAGACCCCTTAACAATGAGCAGTTCTTC. Its protein is CASSKDRPLNNEQFF. The V and J genes are TRBV7-6 and TRBJ2-1, with a weak D call TRBD1 (5 bases). CDR3 length: 15 residues. V was clipped by 5 bases and J by 5 bases, with 16 bases between them. Per the germline V gene, CDR1 is SGHVS and CDR2 is FNYEAQ.

The chain joins TRBV30 to TRBJ1-6; possible D gene TRBD1, 6 bases. Trimming removed 2 bases at V and 5 bases at J, with 10 bases between. The germline CDR1 and CDR2 sequences are GTSNPN and SVGIG (reference sequence). The CDR3 is 14 residues long. The CDR3 loop reads CAWSKGQDNSPLHF. The CDR3 DNA is TGTGCCTGGAGTAAGGGACAAGATAATTCACCCCTCCACTTT.

The chain carries TRBV30 and TRBJ2-2, with D possibly TRBD1 on 6 matching bases. This CDR3 comprises 14 residues. Germline loops: CDR1 GTSNPN, CDR2 SVGIG (reference sequence). V lost 3 bases and J 4 bases, leaving 12 bases between the germline ends. The CDR3 loop reads CAWRWGRSTGELFF. CDR3 DNA: TGTGCCTGGAGGTGGGGGCGCTCCACCGGGGAGCTGTTTTTT.

This chain joins TRBV2 and TRBJ2-2, with TRBD1 matching over 9 bases. V lost 4 bases to trimming and J lost 8 bases; unmatched junction nucleotides: 11. CDR1 SNHLY and CDR2 FYNNEI come from the germline V gene. This CDR3 has 16 amino acids. CDR3 sequence (DNA): TGTGCCAGCAGTGCCGGGACAGGGAGGTTTGTGGGGGAGCTGTTTTTT. It yields the protein CASSAGTGRFVGELFF.

The rearrangement joins TRBV11-2 to TRBJ1-3, with 7 bases fitting TRBD1. Per the germline V gene, CDR1 is SGHAT and CDR2 is FQNNGV. CDR3 length equals 17 residues. The V and J ends lost 0 bases and 4 bases, in that order; junction bases with no gene match: 9. The CDR3 reads CASSLEWRQGFGNTIYF. CDR3 nucleotides: TGTGCCAGCAGCTTAGAATGGCGACAGGGCTTCGGAAACACCATATATTTT.

This chain uses TRBV6-5 with TRBJ2-2; D remains ambiguous. The germline V and J ends were trimmed by 5 bases and 0 bases, with 10 bases remaining between them. This CDR3 has 15 residues. The germline V gene encodes CDR1 MNHEY and CDR2 SVGAGI. CDR3 sequence: CASSRQNSNTGELFF. CDR3 nucleotide sequence: TGTGCCAGCAGTCGTCAGAATTCGAACACCGGGGAGCTGTTTTTT.

This clone turned up a few times. CDR3 loop: CASSRGQGYEQYF. CDR3 nucleotide sequence: TGTGCCAGCAGTCGGGGACAGGGCTACGAGCAGTACTTC. The genes are TRBV6-6 and TRBJ2-7; 9 bases align to TRBD1. The CDR3 is 13 residues long. Germline CDR1 MNHNY, CDR2 SVGAGI (reference sequence). J lost 3 bases, V lost 5 bases, and 2 bases had no gene match.

This chain uses TRBV12-3 or TRBV12-4 with TRBJ1-2, with unresolved D. There are 12 residues in the CDR3. Trimming pared 3 bases from V and 6 bases from J, leaving 8 bases between. DNA for the CDR3: TGTGCCAGCAGTTTGCTCGGAGATGGCTACACCTTC. Its translation: CASSLLGDGYTF.

V and J are TRBV2 and TRBJ1-2; TRBD1 might be the D (6 bases). Germline V gene sequence: CDR1 SNHLY, CDR2 FYNNEI. The length of the CDR3 is 13 residues. V was cut by 6 bases and J by 6 bases, with 14 bases left in between. CDR3 coding DNA: TGTGCCAGCAGAGGGGGGGGCGCGAATGGCTACACCTTC. Translated: CASRGGGANGYTF.

The rearrangement uses TRBV2 and TRBJ1-5, with 7 bases lining up with TRBD1. Unmatched junction bases numbered 6, after V lost 6 bases and J lost 4 bases. Germline V gene lookup returns CDR1 SNHLY and CDR2 FYNNEI. The CDR3 covers 14 residues. Here the CDR3 DNA reads TGTGCCAGCAGAAGGGGACAGACTAATCAGCCCCAGCATTTT. Translating it yields CASRRGQTNQPQHF.

V gene TRBV18 combines with J gene TRBJ1-2; D remains unclear. Between the trimmed V and J ends, which lost 4 bases and 3 bases, there was a span of 9 bases. The CDR3 sequence is 13 residues long. CDR1 is KGHSH and CDR2 is LQKENI in the germline V gene. The CDR3 DNA follows: TGTGCCAGCTCACTCACCCGAGACTATGGCTACACCTTC. As protein: CASSLTRDYGYTF.

The genes are TRBV7-9 and TRBJ1-1; D possibly corresponds to TRBD1 (5 bases). Looked up from germline, CDR1 is SEHNR and CDR2 is FQNEAQ (reference sequence). V lost 2 bases to trimming and J lost 0 bases, with 13 bases between them. CDR3 length: 16 residues. CDR3 sequence reads: CASSLLGQGVNTEAFF. DNA for the CDR3: TGTGCCAGCAGCTTATTAGGCCAAGGGGTGAACACTGAAGCTTTCTTT. Filled out from reference TRBV7-9 and TRBJ1-1, the complete variable domain reads DTGVSQNPRHKITKRGQNVTFRCDPISEHNRLYWYRQTLGQGPEFLTYFQNEAQLEKSRLLSDRFSAERPKGSFSTLEIQRTEQGDSAMYLCASSLLGQGVNTEAFFGQGTRLTVV.

This clone occurred a few times. J is TRBJ2-7 and V is TRBV6-5; 10 bases fit TRBD2. Losses at the gene ends were 4 bases for V and 0 bases for J; bases not matched to a gene: 6. The CDR3 is made up of 16 amino acids. CDR1 is MNHEY, CDR2 SVGAGI, per germline. The CDR3 loop is CASSFEGLADSYEQYF. CDR3 sequence (DNA): TGTGCCAGCAGTTTCGAAGGACTAGCGGACTCCTACGAGCAGTACTTC.

This chain links TRBV7-9 with TRBJ1-2; 7 bases match TRBD1. Trimming took 1 base from V and 3 from J; bases not matched to a gene: 17. The CDR3 contains 19 residues. Germline CDR1 and CDR2: SEHNR and FQNEAQ (reference sequence). CDR3 region: CASSLESGRGPLLDYGYTF. The DNA for the CDR3 is TGTGCCAGCAGCTTAGAGTCCGGGAGGGGGCCCCTACTAGACTATGGCTACACCTTC.

This clone has a count of ten or more. The CDR3 DNA reads as TGTGCCAGCAGCCGCGGACTAGCGGCCTACAATGAGCAGTTCTTC. Encoded protein: CASSRGLAAYNEQFF. The chain uses TRBV14 and TRBJ2-1; 10 bases are a match to TRBD2. The CDR3 has 15 amino acids. The V gene end was trimmed by 4 bases and the J gene end by 2 bases; junction bases not matched to a gene: 2. The germline gives CDR1 SGHDN, CDR2 FVKESK.

The gene calls are TRBV28 and TRBJ2-4, with D perhaps matching TRBD2 (6 bases). Germline V gene data show CDR1 as MDHEN and CDR2 as SYDVKM. The CDR3 runs to 16 residues. V lost 1 base and J 1 base, leaving 11 bases between the germline ends. Written as DNA, the CDR3 is TGTGCCAGCAGTTTATTAGGCGGGGCTGCCAAAAACATTCAGTACTTC. This encodes CASSLLGGAAKNIQYF.

The CDR3 DNA follows: TGTGCCAGCAGTTTGGTCCAGGGGGTGAACATTCAGTACTTC. This encodes CASSLVQGVNIQYF. J is TRBJ2-4 and V is TRBV28; 7 positions agree with TRBD1. CDR1 and CDR2 from the germline V gene are MDHEN and SYDVKM. V lost 3 bases to trimming and J lost 7 bases; unmatched junction nucleotides: 6. CDR3 length equals 14 residues.